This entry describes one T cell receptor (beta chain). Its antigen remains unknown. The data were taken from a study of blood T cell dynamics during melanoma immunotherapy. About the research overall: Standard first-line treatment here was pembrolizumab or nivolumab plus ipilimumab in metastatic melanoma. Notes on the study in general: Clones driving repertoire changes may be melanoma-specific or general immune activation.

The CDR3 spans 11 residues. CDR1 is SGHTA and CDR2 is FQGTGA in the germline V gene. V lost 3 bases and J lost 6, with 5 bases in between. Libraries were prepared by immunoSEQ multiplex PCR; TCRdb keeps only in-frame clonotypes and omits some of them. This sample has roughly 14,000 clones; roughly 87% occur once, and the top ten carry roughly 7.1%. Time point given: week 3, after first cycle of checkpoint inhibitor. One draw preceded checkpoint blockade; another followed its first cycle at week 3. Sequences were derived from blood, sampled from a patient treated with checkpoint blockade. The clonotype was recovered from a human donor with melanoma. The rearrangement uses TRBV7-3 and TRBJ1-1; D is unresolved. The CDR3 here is CASSFPAEAFF. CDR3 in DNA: TGTGCCAGCAGCTTCCCAGCTGAAGCTTTCTTT.